What follows is one T cell receptor (beta chain) and its context. These data are taken from a study of blood T cell repertoires in COVID-19. The data were produced by immunoSEQ multiplex PCR, yet TCRdb's version contains in-frame clones alone and is incomplete. The sample comprises some 230,000 clones, approximately 78% of which are singletons, and around 8% rests with the top ten. V lost 4 bases, J lost 6 bases, and 5 bases lay in between. The CDR3 covers 11 residues. Germline V CDR1 and CDR2: ENHRY, SYGVKD. Sequenced: peripheral blood. This rearrangement joins TRBV10-3 to TRBJ2-3; D not certain. The clonotype was recovered from a woman older than 75 with COVID-19, enrolled during active disease. For the CDR3, the DNA is TGTGCCATCAGTGGTCAGGATACGCAGTATTTT. Amino acid sequence: CAISGQDTQYF.